This TCR beta chain emerged from a study of tumor-infiltrating lymphocytes in localized non-small cell lung cancer. Study as a whole: Tumor tissue and non-adjacent uninvolved lung came from each patient.

Study outcomes and limitations: TCR sequencing covered a subset of patients with enough tissue. Each assay used a separate piece of the same tissue. Immunotypes IM1 and IM2 had similar TCR-derived T-cell fractions.

With regard to this clone: What it binds is not known.

The data were produced by immunoSEQ multiplex PCR, yet TCRdb's version contains in-frame clones alone and is incomplete. The table shows about 9,500 clones, with roughly 70% occurring only once. The CDR3 length is 12 residues. V shed 6 bases and J 6 bases; nucleotides not matched to a gene: 5. CDR1 and CDR2 (germline): SQVTM, ANQGSEA. The chain has TRBV29-1 and TRBJ2-7; 10 bases map to TRBD2. This TCR derives from a human donor with non-small cell lung cancer. The sequenced sample was lung tumor tissue. The CDR3 region has the DNA TGCAGCGTAAGCGGGGGGGCCGCCGAGCAGTACTTC. It yields the protein CSVSGGAAEQYF.